One and the same sample provided the 5 T cell receptor beta chains below, sequenced in a study of blood T cell repertoires in COVID-19. Generated by immunoSEQ multiplex PCR, the TCRdb table keeps only in-frame clones and is missing some. The sample yields 400,000 to 450,000 clones, around 88% seen once. The sequencing sample was made of peripheral blood. The receptors derive from a woman in her forties or fifties with COVID-19, enrolled during active disease.

V usage is TRBV7-9 and J usage is TRBJ1-1; 7 bases are a match to TRBD1. Germline V lookup: CDR1 SEHNR, CDR2 FQNEAQ (reference sequence). This CDR3 has 17 amino acids. V was clipped by 2 bases and J by 5 bases; unmatched bases: 14. The chain's CDR3 is CASSLSEWPQGKTEAFF. In DNA, the CDR3 is TGTGCCAGCAGCTTAAGTGAGTGGCCACAGGGGAAGACTGAAGCTTTCTTT.

V usage is TRBV7-3 and J usage is TRBJ2-1; TRBD1 is a possible D gene (8 bases). Germline CDR1 and CDR2: SGHTA and FQGTGA. V gave up 0 bases and J gave up 7 bases, with 13 bases separating them. CDR3 length equals 15 residues. Here the CDR3 reads CASSLTGQGGNEQFF. In DNA, the CDR3 is TGTGCCAGCAGCTTAACAGGACAGGGAGGGAATGAGCAGTTCTTC.

The chain uses TRBV5-6 and TRBJ2-3; 8 positions agree with TRBD1. The V gene end was trimmed by 2 bases and the J gene end by 4 bases; junction bases not matched to a gene: 6. The CDR3 runs 15 residues. CDR1 and CDR2 (germline): SGHDT, YYEEEE. CDR3 nucleotides: TGTGCCAGCAGCTTAGGGGGACAGGTGGCAGATACGCAGTATTTT. It translates to CASSLGGQVADTQYF.

The chain recombines TRBV7-2 with TRBJ2-1; 7 nucleotides align to TRBD2. This CDR3 is built from 15 residues. V was clipped by 5 bases and J by 9 bases; unmatched bases: 13. Germline V gene lookup returns CDR1 SGHTA and CDR2 FQGNSA. The CDR3: CASSRLAAQGREQFF. The CDR3 DNA sequence: TGTGCCAGCAGCCGCCTAGCGGCTCAAGGTCGTGAGCAGTTCTTC.

The chain has TRBV30 and TRBJ2-4; 7 positions agree with TRBD1. With 0 bases clipped from V and 2 bases from J, the junction kept 1 base outside the gene matches. Germline assignment: CDR1 GTSNPN and CDR2 SVGIG (reference sequence). The CDR3 covers 14 residues. CDR3 region: CAWSVQGTKNIQYF. The DNA for the CDR3 is TGTGCCTGGAGTGTACAGGGGACCAAAAACATTCAGTACTTC.